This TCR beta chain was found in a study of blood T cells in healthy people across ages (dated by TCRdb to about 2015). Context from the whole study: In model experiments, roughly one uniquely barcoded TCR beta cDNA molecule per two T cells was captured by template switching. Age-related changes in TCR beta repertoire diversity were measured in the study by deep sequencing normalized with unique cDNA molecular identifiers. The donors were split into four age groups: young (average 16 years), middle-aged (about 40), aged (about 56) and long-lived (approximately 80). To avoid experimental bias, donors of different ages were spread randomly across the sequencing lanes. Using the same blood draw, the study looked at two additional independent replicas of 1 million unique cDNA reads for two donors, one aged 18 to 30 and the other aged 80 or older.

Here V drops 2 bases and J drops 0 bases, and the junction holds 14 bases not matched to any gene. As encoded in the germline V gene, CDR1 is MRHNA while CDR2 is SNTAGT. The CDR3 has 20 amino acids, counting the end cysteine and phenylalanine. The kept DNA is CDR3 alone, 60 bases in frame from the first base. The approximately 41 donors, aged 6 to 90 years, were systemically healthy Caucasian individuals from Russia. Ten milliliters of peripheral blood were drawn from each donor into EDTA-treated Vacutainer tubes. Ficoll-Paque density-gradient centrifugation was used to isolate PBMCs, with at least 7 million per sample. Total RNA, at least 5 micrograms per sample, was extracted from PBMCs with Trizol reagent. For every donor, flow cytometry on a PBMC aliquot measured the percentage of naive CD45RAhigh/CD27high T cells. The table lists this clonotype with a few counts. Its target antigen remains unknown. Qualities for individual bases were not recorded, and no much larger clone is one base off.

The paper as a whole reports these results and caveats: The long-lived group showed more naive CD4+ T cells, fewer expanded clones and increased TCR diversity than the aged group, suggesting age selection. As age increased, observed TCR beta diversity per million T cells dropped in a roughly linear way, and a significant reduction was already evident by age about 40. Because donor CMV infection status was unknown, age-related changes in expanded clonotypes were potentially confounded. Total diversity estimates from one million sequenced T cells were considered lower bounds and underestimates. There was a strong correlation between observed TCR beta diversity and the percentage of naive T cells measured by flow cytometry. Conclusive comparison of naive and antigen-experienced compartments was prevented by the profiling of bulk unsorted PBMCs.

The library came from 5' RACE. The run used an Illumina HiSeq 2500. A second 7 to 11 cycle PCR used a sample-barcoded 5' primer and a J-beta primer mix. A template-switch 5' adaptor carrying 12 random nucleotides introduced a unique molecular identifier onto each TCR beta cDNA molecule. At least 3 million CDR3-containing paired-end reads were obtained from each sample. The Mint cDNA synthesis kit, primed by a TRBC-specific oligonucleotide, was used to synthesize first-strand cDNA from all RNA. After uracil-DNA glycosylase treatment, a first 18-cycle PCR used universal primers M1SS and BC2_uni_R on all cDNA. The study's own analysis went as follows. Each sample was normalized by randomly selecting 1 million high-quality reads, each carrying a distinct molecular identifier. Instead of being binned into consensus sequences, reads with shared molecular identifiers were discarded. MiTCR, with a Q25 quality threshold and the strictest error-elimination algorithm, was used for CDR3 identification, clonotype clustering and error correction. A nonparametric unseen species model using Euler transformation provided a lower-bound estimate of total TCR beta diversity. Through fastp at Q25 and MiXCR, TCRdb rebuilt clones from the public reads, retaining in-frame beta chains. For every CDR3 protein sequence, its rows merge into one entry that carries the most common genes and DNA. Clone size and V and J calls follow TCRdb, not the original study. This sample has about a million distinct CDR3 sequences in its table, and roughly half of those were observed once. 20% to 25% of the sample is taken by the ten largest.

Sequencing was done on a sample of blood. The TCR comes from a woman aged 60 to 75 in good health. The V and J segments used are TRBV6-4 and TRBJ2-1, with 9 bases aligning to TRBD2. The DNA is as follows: TGTGCCAGCAGTGACGAGCACCCTACTAGCGGGCAAAGCTCCTACAATGAGCAGTTCTTC. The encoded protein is CASSDEHPTSGQSSYNEQFF.